This TCR beta chain was obtained from a study of beta chain features in type 1 diabetes. Study results and limitations: Moderate yet significant TCRB CDR3 shortening was seen in Type 1 diabetes patients in all four CD4+ subsets. Because the template was cDNA, high-expressing cells might be over-represented.

Of note for this clone: The target antigen is unknown.

As every portion of the isolated RNA was reverse transcribed, the sequencing read expressed TCRB transcripts. TCRdb's table, derived via immunoSEQ multiplex PCR, lists solely in-frame clones and lacks some. The data contain about 640,000 clones, over 10% of them singletons. Via the markers CD45RO/CCR7/CD25/CD127/CD95/CD27, stem cell-like memory, regulatory, central memory and naive CD4+ cells were sorted. Sequences were obtained from naive CD4+ T cells from blood. The receptor was isolated from a man aged 30 to 45 with type 1 diabetes.

The CDR3 here is CASSLAVDTEAFF. CDR3 nucleotide sequence: TGTGCCAGCAGCTTAGCTGTTGACACTGAAGCTTTCTTT. The chain has TRBV7-6 and TRBJ1-1; unclear D gene. The CDR3 covers 13 residues. The germline V gene has CDR1 SGHVS and CDR2 FNYEAQ. Trimming took 0 bases from V and 3 from J, leaving 5 bases between them. The entire variable domain, with the rest obtained from reference TRBV7-6 and TRBJ1-1, is as follows: GAGVSQSPRYKVTKRGQDVALRCDPISGHVSLYWYRQALGQGPEFLTYFNYEAQQDKSGLPNDRFSAERPEGSISTLTIQRTEQRDSAMYRCASSLAVDTEAFFGQGTRLTVV.